These 15 T cell receptor beta chains were sequenced from one sample in a study of blood T cells in healthy people across ages. Combining a sample-barcoded 5' primer with a J-beta primer mix, a second PCR ran for about 7 to 12 cycles. TCRdb reprocessed the 5' RACE reads with MiXCR, giving one entry per CDR3 protein. The sample includes about 720,000 distinct CDR3 sequences, 20% to 25% of them seen just once. Sequenced: blood. The receptors come from a man aged 65 to 79 in good health.

The chain employs TRBV5-6 and TRBJ1-2, with D maybe TRBD1 (5 bases). Germline V gene lookup returns CDR1 SGHDT and CDR2 YYEEEE. Between the trimmed V and J ends, which lost 6 bases and 2 bases, there was a span of 8 bases. The CDR3 consists of 12 residues. Written as DNA, the CDR3 is TGTGCCAGCAATCGGGACAACTATGGCTACACCTTC. Its translation: CASNRDNYGYTF. The full variable domain, with the rest looked up from reference TRBV5-6 and TRBJ1-2, is DAGVTQSPTHLIKTRGQQVTLRCSPKSGHDTVSWYQQALGQGPQFIFQYYEEEERQRGNFPDRFSGHQFPNYSSELNVNALLLGDSALYLCASNRDNYGYTFGSGTRLTVV.

This clonotype was counted between two and nine times. The V gene is TRBV12-3 or TRBV12-4, the J gene TRBJ2-5, with D tentatively TRBD1 (6 bases). V lost 10 bases and J lost 5, with 20 bases in between. The CDR3 consists of 14 residues. CDR3 residues: CATALGARKETQYF. The CDR3 nucleotides read TGTGCCACTGCCCTGGGGGCCAGAAAGGAGACCCAGTACTTC.

With respect to this clonotype: A much larger clone sits a single nucleotide away, making a read error possible. The chain carries TRBV5-1 and TRBJ2-3, with 7 bases lining up with TRBD1. Germline CDR1 reads SGHRS; CDR2 reads YFSETQ. V trimming: 5 bases; J trimming: 5 bases; junction bases outside the gene matches: 2. This CDR3 has 12 amino acids. The CDR3 protein is CASSRDRDTQYF. The CDR3 DNA follows: TGCGCCAGCAGTAGGGACAGAGATACGCAGTATTTT.

In its sample, this clonotype was seen a few times. The chain employs TRBV29-1 and TRBJ2-3; TRBD2 matches 10 bases. Germline V gene data show CDR1 as SQVTM and CDR2 as ANQGSEA. This CDR3 has 14 amino acids. V gave up 3 bases and J gave up 6 bases; unmatched junction bases: 6. CDR3: CSVEPAGGPDTQYF. The CDR3 DNA is TGCAGCGTTGAGCCAGCGGGAGGGCCTGATACGCAGTATTTT.

This clonotype was counted between two and nine times. The CDR3 spells CSARAHGVRGYGYTF. CDR3 nucleotides: TGCAGTGCTAGAGCCCACGGGGTCAGGGGCTATGGCTACACCTTC. This chain links TRBV20-1 with TRBJ1-2; D might be TRBD1 (6 bases). This CDR3 has 15 residues. V lost 1 base and J lost 4, with 16 bases in between. The germline V gene has CDR1 DFQATT and CDR2 SNEGSKA (reference sequence).

The rearrangement joins TRBV7-7 to TRBJ1-3; D may be TRBD1 (6 bases). Germline lookup yields CDR1 SSHAT and CDR2 FNYEAQ (reference sequence). This CDR3 is built from 17 residues. V was shortened by 4 bases and J by 0 bases, with 16 bases between the two germline ends. CDR3 DNA sequence: TGTGCCAGCAGCTCAGACACAACAGGGTTCTCTGGAAACACCATATATTTT. It specifies CASSSDTTGFSGNTIYF. The full variable domain, with the rest looked up from reference TRBV7-7 and TRBJ1-3, is GAGVSQSPRYKVTKRGQDVTLRCDPISSHATLYWYQQALGQGPEFLTYFNYEAQPDKSGLPSDRFSAERPEGSISTLTIQRTEQRDSAMYRCASSSDTTGFSGNTIYFGEGSWLTVV.

V gene TRBV14 combines with J gene TRBJ1-4; 7 nucleotides agree with TRBD1. The germline gives CDR1 SGHDN, CDR2 FVKESK. V lost 4 bases and J lost 4; bases outside the gene matches: 6. This CDR3 has 15 residues. The CDR3 sequence: CASSPRTGINEKLFF. The DNA of the CDR3 is TGTGCCAGCAGCCCCCGGACAGGAATTAATGAAAAACTGTTTTTT.

The V and J genes are TRBV3-1 and TRBJ1-1; 8 bases map to TRBD1. The CDR3 spans 15 residues. Trimming took 3 bases from V and 5 from J; bases not matched to a gene: 8. CDR1 is LGHDT, CDR2 YNNKEL, per germline (reference sequence). This CDR3 reads CASSQSDRVWTEAFF. DNA for the CDR3: TGTGCCAGCAGCCAGTCGGACAGGGTTTGGACTGAAGCTTTCTTT. Together with reference TRBV3-1 and TRBJ1-1, the CDR3 gives the full variable domain: DTAVSQTPKYLVTQMGNDKSIKCEQNLGHDTMYWYKQDSKKFLKIMFSYNNKELIINETVPNRFSPKSPDKAHLNLHINSLELGDSAVYFCASSQSDRVWTEAFFGQGTRLTVV.

This clonotype was seen a few times. The chain recombines TRBV7-2 with TRBJ2-3, with TRBD1 identical over 10 bases. The CDR3 has 16 amino acids. V gave up 0 bases and J gave up 3 bases; unmatched junction bases: 3. From germline, CDR1 is SGHTA and CDR2 FQGNSA. In nucleotides, the CDR3 is TGTGCCAGCAGCTTAGCCAGACAGGGGGCAACAGATACGCAGTATTTT. This gives the protein CASSLARQGATDTQYF.

The chain employs TRBV10-3 and TRBJ2-1, with a weak D call TRBD2 (5 bases). The CDR3 length is 15 residues. Germline loops: CDR1 ENHRY, CDR2 SYGVKD. V dropped 4 bases and J dropped 0 bases, with 10 bases sitting between them. DNA of the CDR3: TGTGCCATCAGTGCCCGGGATAGCTCCTACAATGAGCAGTTCTTC. Its translation is CAISARDSSYNEQFF.

In this sample, this clonotype turned up a few times. The gene calls are TRBV18 and TRBJ2-1; 10 bases agree with TRBD2. CDR1 is KGHSH and CDR2 is LQKENI in the germline V gene. The CDR3 contains 15 residues. V lost 6 bases and J lost 7; bases outside the gene matches: 9. This CDR3 reads CASSPLAGVGNEQFF. The CDR3 bases are TGTGCCAGCTCGCCTCTAGCGGGAGTAGGGAATGAGCAGTTCTTC.

This clonotype was seen a few times. The CDR3 DNA reads TGTGCCAGCAGCTTAGTTCAGGCTGGAAACACCATATATTTT. This codes for CASSLVQAGNTIYF. The rearrangement uses TRBV11-2 and TRBJ1-3; no definite D call. The V and J ends lost 1 base and 2 bases respectively, with 6 bases between them. CDR1 and CDR2 (germline): SGHAT, FQNNGV. This CDR3 region has 14 residues.

This chain links TRBV6-5 with TRBJ1-2, with 7 bases lining up with TRBD1. The CDR3 is made up of 15 amino acids. Germline V gene lookup returns CDR1 MNHEY and CDR2 SVGAGI. V trimming: 6 bases; J trimming: 3 bases; junction bases outside the gene matches: 10. Written as DNA, the CDR3 is TGTGCCAGCAGACACCGACAGGGTGGGGACTATGGCTACACCTTC. This translates into CASRHRQGGDYGYTF.

This clonotype has more than one count but fewer than ten. The chain joins TRBV11-2 to TRBJ1-5, with TRBD1 matching over 7 bases. V lost 1 base, J lost 5 bases, and 11 bases stayed unmatched. The germline gives CDR1 SGHAT, CDR2 FQNNGV. This CDR3 region has 17 residues. CDR3 protein: CASSLGLPGQGDQPQHF. The CDR3 region has the DNA TGTGCCAGCAGCTTAGGCCTCCCCGGGCAGGGGGATCAGCCCCAGCATTTT.

In this sample, this clonotype turned up a few times. This chain joins TRBV11-2 and TRBJ2-5; D remains ambiguous. Near its end, the DNA agrees better with TRBJ2-1, so the J call may be wrong. This CDR3 region has 15 residues. In germline, CDR1 is SGHAT, CDR2 FQNNGV. CDR3 residues: CASSLAAPYRAEQFF. DNA for the CDR3: TGTGCCAGCAGCTTAGCGGCCCCGTATCGGGCTGAGCAGTTCTTC.